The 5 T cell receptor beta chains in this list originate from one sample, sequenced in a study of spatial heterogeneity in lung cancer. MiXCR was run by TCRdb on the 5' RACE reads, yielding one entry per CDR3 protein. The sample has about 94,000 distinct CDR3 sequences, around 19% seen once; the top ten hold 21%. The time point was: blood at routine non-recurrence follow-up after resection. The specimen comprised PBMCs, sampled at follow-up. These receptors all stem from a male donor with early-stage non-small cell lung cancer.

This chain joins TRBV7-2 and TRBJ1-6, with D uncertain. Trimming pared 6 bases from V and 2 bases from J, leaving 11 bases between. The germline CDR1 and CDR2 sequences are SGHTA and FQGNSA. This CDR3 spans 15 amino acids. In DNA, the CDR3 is TGTGCCAGCAGGGGCCGGGCAGCCTATAATTCACCCCTCCACTTT. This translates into CASRGRAAYNSPLHF.

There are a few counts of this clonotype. The CDR3 here is CASSIKQGSSNEKLFF. CDR3 nucleotide sequence: TGTGCCAGCAGCATCAAACAGGGGTCCTCTAATGAAAAACTGTTTTTT. The chain carries TRBV7-8 and TRBJ1-4; the match to TRBD1 covers 7 bases. Germline values: CDR1 SGHVS, CDR2 FQNEAQ. This CDR3 region has 16 residues. Trimming took 5 bases from V and 3 from J; bases not matched to a gene: 9.

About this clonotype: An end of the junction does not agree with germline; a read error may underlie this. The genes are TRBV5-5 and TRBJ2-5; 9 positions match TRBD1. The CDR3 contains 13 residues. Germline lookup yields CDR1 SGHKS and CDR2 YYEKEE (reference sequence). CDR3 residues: CASSLGDRDREDF. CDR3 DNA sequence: TGTGCCAGCAGCCTCGGAGACCGGGACAGGGAGGACTTC.

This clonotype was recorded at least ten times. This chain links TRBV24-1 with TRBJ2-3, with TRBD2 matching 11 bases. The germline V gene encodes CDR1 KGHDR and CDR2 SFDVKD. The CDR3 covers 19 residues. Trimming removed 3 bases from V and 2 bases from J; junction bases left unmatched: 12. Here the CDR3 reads CATSDPLVGLADNTDTQYF. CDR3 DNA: TGTGCCACCAGTGATCCGCTAGTGGGACTAGCGGATAACACAGATACGCAGTATTTT.

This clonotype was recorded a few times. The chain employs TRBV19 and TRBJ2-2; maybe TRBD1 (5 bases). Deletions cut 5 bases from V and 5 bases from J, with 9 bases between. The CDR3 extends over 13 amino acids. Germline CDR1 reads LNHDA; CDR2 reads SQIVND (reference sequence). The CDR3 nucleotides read TGTGCCAGTAGTCATACAGGAACCGGGGAGCTGTTTTTT. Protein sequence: CASSHTGTGELFF.